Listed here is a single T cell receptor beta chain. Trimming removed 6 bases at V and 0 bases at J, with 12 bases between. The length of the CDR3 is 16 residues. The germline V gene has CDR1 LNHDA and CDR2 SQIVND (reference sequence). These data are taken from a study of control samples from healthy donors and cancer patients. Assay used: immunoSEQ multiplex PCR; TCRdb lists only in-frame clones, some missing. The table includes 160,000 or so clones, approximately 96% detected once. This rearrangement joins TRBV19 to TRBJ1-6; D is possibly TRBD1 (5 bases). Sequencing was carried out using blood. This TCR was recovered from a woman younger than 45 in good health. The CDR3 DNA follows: TGTGCCAGTAGACGACAGCCGAGCTCCTATAATTCACCCCTCCACTTT. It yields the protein CASRRQPSSYNSPLHF.